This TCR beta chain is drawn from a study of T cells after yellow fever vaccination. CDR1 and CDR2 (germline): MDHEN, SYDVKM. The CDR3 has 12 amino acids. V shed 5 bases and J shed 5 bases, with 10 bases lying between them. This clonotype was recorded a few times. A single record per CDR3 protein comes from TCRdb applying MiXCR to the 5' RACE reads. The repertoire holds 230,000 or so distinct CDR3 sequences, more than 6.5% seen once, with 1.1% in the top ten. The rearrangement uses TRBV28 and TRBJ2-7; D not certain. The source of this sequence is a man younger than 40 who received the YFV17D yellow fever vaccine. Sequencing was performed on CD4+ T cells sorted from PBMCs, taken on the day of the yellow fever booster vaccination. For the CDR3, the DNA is TGTGCCAGCAGTGTCTCTATGGACGAGCAGTACTTC. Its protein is CASSVSMDEQYF.